Listed below are T cell receptor beta chains from one sample, sequenced in a study of blood T cell repertoires in COVID-19. Produced via immunoSEQ multiplex PCR; TCRdb's table is partial and in-frame only. The table shows around 270,000 clones, with approximately 90% occurring only once. Sequencing was done on a sample of peripheral blood. Receptors were obtained from a man in his forties with acute or convalescent COVID-19. Each CDR3 is given with its conserved first and last residue. The order of the fields is V gene, J gene, clone size, D gene, CDR3 protein, CDR3 DNA. D genes are given only for firm matches. Clone size is not always given. Where it is, it says once, few, many or a class for expanded clones.

v_call: TRBV24-1; j_call: TRBJ2-1; clone_size: NA; d_call: TRBD2; cdr3_aa: CATSGEGLVGEQFF; cdr3_nt: TGTGCCACCAGTGGGGAGGGACTAGTCGGTGAGCAGTTCTTC
v_call: TRBV7-2; j_call: TRBJ1-1; clone_size: NA; d_call: NA; cdr3_aa: CASQPGHANTEAFF; cdr3_nt: TGTGCCAGCCAACCGGGACATGCTAACACTGAAGCTTTCTTT
v_call: TRBV3-1/TRBV3-2; j_call: TRBJ2-1; clone_size: NA; d_call: TRBD1; cdr3_aa: CASSQGTGGRNEQFF; cdr3_nt: TGTGCCAGCAGCCAAGGGACAGGGGGCAGGAATGAGCAGTTCTTC
v_call: TRBV19; j_call: TRBJ1-3; clone_size: NA; d_call: NA; cdr3_aa: CASTDRSSGNTIYF; cdr3_nt: TGTGCCAGTACAGACAGGAGCTCTGGAAACACCATATATTTT
v_call: TRBV5-1; j_call: TRBJ2-3; clone_size: few; d_call: TRBD2; cdr3_aa: CASAGGFGTDTQYF; cdr3_nt: TGCGCCAGCGCGGGGGGGTTTGGCACAGATACGCAGTATTTT
v_call: TRBV18; j_call: TRBJ1-2; clone_size: NA; d_call: NA; cdr3_aa: CASSLGDVGYTF; cdr3_nt: TGTGCCAGCTCACTAGGGGATGTTGGCTACACCTTC
v_call: TRBV6-1; j_call: TRBJ2-7; clone_size: NA; d_call: TRBD2; cdr3_aa: CASSESGGDEEQYF; cdr3_nt: TGTGCCAGCAGTGAGAGCGGGGGGGATGAAGAGCAGTACTTC
v_call: TRBV5-6; j_call: TRBJ2-3; clone_size: NA; d_call: NA; cdr3_aa: CASSPLAVGSDTQYF; cdr3_nt: TGTGCCAGCAGCCCCTTAGCGGTGGGCTCAGATACGCAGTATTTT
v_call: TRBV12-3/TRBV12-4; j_call: TRBJ1-5; clone_size: NA; d_call: NA; cdr3_aa: CASSRDDYQPQHF; cdr3_nt: TGTGCCAGCAGTAGAGACGACTATCAGCCCCAGCATTTT
v_call: TRBV24-1; j_call: TRBJ1-4; clone_size: NA; d_call: NA; cdr3_aa: CATSDSRGFGGEKLFF; cdr3_nt: TGTGCCACCAGTGACTCCCGGGGCTTCGGAGGGGAAAAACTGTTTTTT
v_call: TRBV7-8; j_call: TRBJ1-1; clone_size: NA; d_call: TRBD1; cdr3_aa: CASSPFRDSEAFF; cdr3_nt: TGTGCCAGCAGCCCTTTCCGGGACAGTGAAGCTTTCTTT
v_call: TRBV6-1; j_call: TRBJ2-3; clone_size: NA; d_call: TRBD1; cdr3_aa: CASSAQGQGSTDTQYF; cdr3_nt: TGTGCCAGCAGTGCACAAGGACAGGGTAGCACAGATACGCAGTATTTT
v_call: TRBV7-6; j_call: TRBJ1-1; clone_size: NA; d_call: NA; cdr3_aa: CASRSGGVNTEAFF; cdr3_nt: TGTGCCAGCAGGTCCGGGGGTGTGAACACTGAAGCTTTCTTT
v_call: TRBV14; j_call: TRBJ2-1; clone_size: NA; d_call: NA; cdr3_aa: CASSQEELYEQFF; cdr3_nt: TGTGCCAGCAGCCAAGAAGAGCTCTATGAGCAGTTCTTC
v_call: TRBV6-1; j_call: TRBJ1-6; clone_size: NA; d_call: NA; cdr3_aa: CASSERVPPLHF; cdr3_nt: TGTGCCAGCAGTGAGAGGGTACCCCCCCTCCACTTT
v_call: TRBV5-4; j_call: TRBJ1-6; clone_size: NA; d_call: NA; cdr3_aa: CASSFREAPLHF; cdr3_nt: TGTGCCAGCAGCTTCAGGGAGGCACCCCTCCACTTT
v_call: TRBV18; j_call: TRBJ2-3; clone_size: NA; d_call: NA; cdr3_aa: CASSLSRTDTQYF; cdr3_nt: TGTGCCAGCTCACTTTCTAGGACAGATACGCAGTATTTT
v_call: TRBV5-6; j_call: TRBJ1-6; clone_size: once; d_call: NA; cdr3_aa: CASSPRGGKDNSPLHF; cdr3_nt: TGTGCCAGCAGCCCGAGGGGGGGTAAAGATAATTCACCCCTCCACTTT
v_call: TRBV6-2/TRBV6-3; j_call: TRBJ2-1; clone_size: NA; d_call: TRBD2; cdr3_aa: CASSPLAGAYNEQFF; cdr3_nt: TGTGCCAGCAGTCCCCTCGCGGGAGCCTACAATGAGCAGTTCTTC
v_call: TRBV6-7; j_call: TRBJ2-5; clone_size: once; d_call: NA; cdr3_aa: CASSYSRAEETQYF; cdr3_nt: TGTGCCAGCAGTTACTCGAGGGCGGAAGAGACCCAGTACTTC
v_call: TRBV5-1; j_call: TRBJ2-7; clone_size: NA; d_call: TRBD1; cdr3_aa: CASSLAGTGTYEQYF; cdr3_nt: TGCGCCAGCAGCTTGGCCGGGACAGGGACCTACGAGCAGTACTTC
v_call: TRBV19; j_call: TRBJ1-6; clone_size: NA; d_call: TRBD1; cdr3_aa: CASSAQGAMGSPLHF; cdr3_nt: TGTGCCAGTAGTGCCCAGGGGGCAATGGGATCACCCCTCCACTTT
v_call: TRBV19; j_call: TRBJ1-2; clone_size: NA; d_call: TRBD1; cdr3_aa: CASSRVTGIYGYTF; cdr3_nt: TGTGCCAGTAGTAGGGTGACAGGGATCTATGGCTACACCTTC
v_call: TRBV2; j_call: TRBJ1-5; clone_size: NA; d_call: TRBD1; cdr3_aa: CASSGGTGGNQPQHF; cdr3_nt: TGTGCCAGCAGTGGGGGGACAGGTGGGAATCAGCCCCAGCATTTT
v_call: TRBV12-5; j_call: TRBJ1-6; clone_size: NA; d_call: TRBD1; cdr3_aa: CASGLGQQLASLHF; cdr3_nt: TGTGCTAGTGGTCTGGGACAGCAACTAGCTTCTCTCCACTTT
v_call: TRBV28; j_call: TRBJ2-7; clone_size: once; d_call: TRBD1; cdr3_aa: CASSLRQGLREQYF; cdr3_nt: TGTGCCAGCAGTTTGAGACAGGGGCTACGAGAGCAGTACTTC
v_call: TRBV7-8; j_call: TRBJ2-7; clone_size: NA; d_call: TRBD1; cdr3_aa: CASSLVWGTGPYEQYF; cdr3_nt: TGTGCCAGCAGCTTAGTGTGGGGGACAGGACCCTACGAGCAGTACTTC
v_call: TRBV4-2; j_call: TRBJ2-3; clone_size: NA; d_call: TRBD2; cdr3_aa: CASSARGGGSTDTQYF; cdr3_nt: TGTGCCAGCAGCGCCCGCGGGGGGGGAAGCACAGATACGCAGTATTTT
v_call: TRBV9; j_call: TRBJ2-3; clone_size: NA; d_call: NA; cdr3_aa: CASSVEGRYTDTQYF; cdr3_nt: TGTGCCAGCAGCGTAGAAGGGAGATACACAGATACGCAGTATTTT
v_call: TRBV10-2; j_call: TRBJ2-7; clone_size: NA; d_call: TRBD2; cdr3_aa: CASAGTSLSYEQYF; cdr3_nt: TGCGCCAGCGCCGGGACTAGCTTGTCCTACGAGCAGTACTTC
v_call: TRBV2; j_call: TRBJ1-4; clone_size: NA; d_call: NA; cdr3_aa: CASSEAGTHPNEKLFF; cdr3_nt: TGTGCCAGCAGTGAAGCGGGGACTCACCCTAATGAAAAACTGTTTTTT
v_call: TRBV19; j_call: TRBJ1-1; clone_size: NA; d_call: NA; cdr3_aa: CASSILDNRNTEAFF; cdr3_nt: TGTGCCAGTAGTATCCTGGACAACCGGAACACTGAAGCTTTCTTT
v_call: TRBV5-1; j_call: TRBJ1-6; clone_size: NA; d_call: NA; cdr3_aa: CASSFIGEKNSPLHF; cdr3_nt: TGCGCCAGCAGCTTTATCGGGGAGAAGAATTCACCCCTCCACTTT
v_call: TRBV10-3; j_call: TRBJ1-1; clone_size: NA; d_call: NA; cdr3_aa: CAISEYKRGTEAFF; cdr3_nt: TGTGCCATCAGTGAGTATAAACGGGGCACTGAAGCTTTCTTT
v_call: TRBV6-5; j_call: TRBJ2-7; clone_size: once; d_call: NA; cdr3_aa: CATGRGGTYEQYF; cdr3_nt: TGTGCCACCGGTAGGGGCGGTACCTACGAGCAGTACTTC
v_call: TRBV2; j_call: TRBJ1-4; clone_size: NA; d_call: NA; cdr3_aa: CASSEASNEKLFF; cdr3_nt: TGTGCCAGCAGTGAGGCCTCTAATGAAAAACTGTTTTTT
v_call: TRBV5-1; j_call: TRBJ1-5; clone_size: once; d_call: TRBD1; cdr3_aa: CASSLGQADQPQHF; cdr3_nt: TGCGCCAGCAGCTTAGGACAGGCGGATCAGCCCCAGCATTTT
v_call: TRBV6-5; j_call: TRBJ2-3; clone_size: NA; d_call: NA; cdr3_aa: CATQRADTQYF; cdr3_nt: TGTGCCACCCAGAGGGCAGATACGCAGTATTTT
v_call: TRBV24-1; j_call: TRBJ2-1; clone_size: NA; d_call: TRBD1; cdr3_aa: CATSELIGQDSYNEQFF; cdr3_nt: TGTGCCACCAGTGAGCTTATAGGACAGGACTCCTACAATGAGCAGTTCTTC
v_call: TRBV12-5; j_call: TRBJ2-2; clone_size: NA; d_call: NA; cdr3_aa: CASGIGAGMISTGELFF; cdr3_nt: TGTGCTAGTGGTATTGGGGCAGGGATGATTAGCACCGGGGAGCTGTTTTTT
v_call: TRBV7-2; j_call: TRBJ2-1; clone_size: NA; d_call: NA; cdr3_aa: CASSSGGSSYNEQFF; cdr3_nt: TGTGCCAGCAGCTCCGGGGGAAGCTCCTACAATGAGCAGTTCTTC
v_call: TRBV5-1; j_call: TRBJ1-3; clone_size: NA; d_call: NA; cdr3_aa: CASRDSYSGNTIYF; cdr3_nt: TGCGCCAGCAGGGACTCCTACTCTGGAAACACCATATATTTT
v_call: TRBV18; j_call: TRBJ1-1; clone_size: NA; d_call: NA; cdr3_aa: CASSPLRWSGAEAFF; cdr3_nt: TGTGCCAGCTCACCATTAAGGTGGTCAGGCGCTGAAGCTTTCTTT
v_call: TRBV4-2; j_call: TRBJ2-5; clone_size: NA; d_call: TRBD2; cdr3_aa: CASSQKFASGAGETQYF; cdr3_nt: TGTGCCAGCAGCCAAAAATTTGCGAGCGGGGCTGGGGAGACCCAGTACTTC
v_call: TRBV14; j_call: TRBJ1-3; clone_size: NA; d_call: TRBD1; cdr3_aa: CASSQDYPGGTGNTIYF; cdr3_nt: TGTGCCAGCAGCCAAGATTACCCAGGGGGAACTGGAAACACCATATATTTT
v_call: TRBV27; j_call: TRBJ1-4; clone_size: NA; d_call: NA; cdr3_aa: CASSLNLWAASNEKLFF; cdr3_nt: TGTGCCAGCAGCCTCAACTTATGGGCCGCAAGCAATGAAAAACTGTTTTTT
v_call: TRBV5-1; j_call: TRBJ1-5; clone_size: NA; d_call: NA; cdr3_aa: CASSLTGSEQPQHF; cdr3_nt: TGCGCCAGCAGCTTGACAGGGTCCGAACAGCCCCAGCATTTT
v_call: TRBV6-1; j_call: TRBJ1-5; clone_size: NA; d_call: TRBD1; cdr3_aa: CASSGRTGHSNQPQHF; cdr3_nt: TGTGCCAGCAGTGGACGGACAGGGCATAGCAATCAGCCCCAGCATTTT